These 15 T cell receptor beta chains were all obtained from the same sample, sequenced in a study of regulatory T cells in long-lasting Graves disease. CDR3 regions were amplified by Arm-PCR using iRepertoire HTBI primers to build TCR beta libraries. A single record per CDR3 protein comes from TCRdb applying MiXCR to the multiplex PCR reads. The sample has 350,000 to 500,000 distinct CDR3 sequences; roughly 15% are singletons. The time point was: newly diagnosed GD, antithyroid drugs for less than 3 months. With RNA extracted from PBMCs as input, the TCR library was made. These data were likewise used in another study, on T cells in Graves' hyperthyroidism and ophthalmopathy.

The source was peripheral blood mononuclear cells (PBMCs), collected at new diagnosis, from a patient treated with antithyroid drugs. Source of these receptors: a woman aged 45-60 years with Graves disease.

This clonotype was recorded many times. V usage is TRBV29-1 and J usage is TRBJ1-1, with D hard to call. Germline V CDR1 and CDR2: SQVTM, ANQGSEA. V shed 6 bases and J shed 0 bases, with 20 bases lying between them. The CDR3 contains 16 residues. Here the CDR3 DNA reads TGCAGCGTCGGGATCAGAGGAGCCCCCATGAACACTGAAGCTTTCTTT. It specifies CSVGIRGAPMNTEAFF.

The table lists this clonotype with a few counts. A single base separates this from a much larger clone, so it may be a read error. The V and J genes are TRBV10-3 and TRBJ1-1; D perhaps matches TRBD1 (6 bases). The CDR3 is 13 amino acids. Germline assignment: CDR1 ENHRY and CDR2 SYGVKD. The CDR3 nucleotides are TGTGGCATCACGGGGGACACGAACACTGAAGCTTTCTTT. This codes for CGITGDTNTEAFF.

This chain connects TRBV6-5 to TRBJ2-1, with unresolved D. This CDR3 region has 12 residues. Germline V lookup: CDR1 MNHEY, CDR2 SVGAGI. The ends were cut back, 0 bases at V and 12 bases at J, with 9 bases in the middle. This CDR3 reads CASSYSRALQFF. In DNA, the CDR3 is TGTGCCAGCAGTTACTCCCGTGCCTTGCAGTTCTTC.

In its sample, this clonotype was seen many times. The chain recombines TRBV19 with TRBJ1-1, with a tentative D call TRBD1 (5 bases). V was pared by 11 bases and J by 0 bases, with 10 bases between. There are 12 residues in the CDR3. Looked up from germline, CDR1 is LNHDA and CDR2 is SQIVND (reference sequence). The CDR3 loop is CASDSLNTEAFF. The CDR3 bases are TGTGCCTCCGACAGCCTGAACACTGAAGCTTTCTTT. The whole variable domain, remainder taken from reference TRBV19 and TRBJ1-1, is DGGITQSPKYLFRKEGQNVTLSCEQNLNHDAMYWYRQDPGQGLRLIYYSQIVNDFQKGDIAEGYSVSREKKESFPLTVTSAQKNPTAFYLCASDSLNTEAFFGQGTRLTVV.

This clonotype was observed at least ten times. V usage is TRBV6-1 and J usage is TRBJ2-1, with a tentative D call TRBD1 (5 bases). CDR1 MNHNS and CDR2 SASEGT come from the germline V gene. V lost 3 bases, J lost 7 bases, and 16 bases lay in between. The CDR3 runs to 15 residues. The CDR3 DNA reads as TGTGCCAGCAGTGATGGGGCCGCGAAGTGGAATGAGCAGTTCTTC. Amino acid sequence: CASSDGAAKWNEQFF.

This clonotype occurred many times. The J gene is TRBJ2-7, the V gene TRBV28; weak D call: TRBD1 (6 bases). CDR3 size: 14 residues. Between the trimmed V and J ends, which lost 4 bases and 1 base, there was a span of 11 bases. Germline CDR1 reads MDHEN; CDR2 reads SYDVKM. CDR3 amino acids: CASSSWTASYEQYF. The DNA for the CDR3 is TGTGCCAGCAGTTCATGGACAGCTTCCTACGAGCAGTACTTC.

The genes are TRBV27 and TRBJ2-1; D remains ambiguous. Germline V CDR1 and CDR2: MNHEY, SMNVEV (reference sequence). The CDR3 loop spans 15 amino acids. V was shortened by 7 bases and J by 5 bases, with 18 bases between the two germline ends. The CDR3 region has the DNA TGTGCCAGCAAGAGCTGGAGTGGGGTTGACAATGAGCAGTTCTTC. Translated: CASKSWSGVDNEQFF.

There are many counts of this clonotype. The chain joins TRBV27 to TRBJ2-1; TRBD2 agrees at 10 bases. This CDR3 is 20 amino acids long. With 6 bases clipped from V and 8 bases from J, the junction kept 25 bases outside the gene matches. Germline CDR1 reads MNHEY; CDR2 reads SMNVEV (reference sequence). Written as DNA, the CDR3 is TGTGCCAGCAGACGTATGGGGGTTGGCAGCGGGAGGGCCGGGTTCGATGAGCAGTTCTTC. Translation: CASRRMGVGSGRAGFDEQFF.

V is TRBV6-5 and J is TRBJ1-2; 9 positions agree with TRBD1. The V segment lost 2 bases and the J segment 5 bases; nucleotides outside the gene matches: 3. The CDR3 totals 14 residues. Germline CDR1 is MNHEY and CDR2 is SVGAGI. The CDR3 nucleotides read TGTGCCAGCAGTTACCCCGGGACAGGGTATGGCTACACCTTC. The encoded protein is CASSYPGTGYGYTF.

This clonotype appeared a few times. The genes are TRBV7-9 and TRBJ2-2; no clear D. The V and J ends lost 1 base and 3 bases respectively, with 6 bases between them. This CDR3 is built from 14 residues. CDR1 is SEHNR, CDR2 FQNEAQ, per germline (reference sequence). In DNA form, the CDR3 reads TGTGCCAGCAGCTTAGTGGACCACACCGGGGAGCTGTTTTTT. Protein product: CASSLVDHTGELFF. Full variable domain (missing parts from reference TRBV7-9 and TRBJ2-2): DTGVSQNPRHKITKRGQNVTFRCDPISEHNRLYWYRQTLGQGPEFLTYFQNEAQLEKSRLLSDRFSAERPKGSFSTLEIQRTEQGDSAMYLCASSLVDHTGELFFGEGSRLTVL.

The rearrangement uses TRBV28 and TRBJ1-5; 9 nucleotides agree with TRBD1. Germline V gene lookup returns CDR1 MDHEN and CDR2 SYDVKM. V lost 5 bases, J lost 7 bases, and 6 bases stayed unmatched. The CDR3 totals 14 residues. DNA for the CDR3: TGTGCCAGCAGTGTAACAGGGGGCGTCCAGCCCCAGCATTTT. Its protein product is CASSVTGGVQPQHF.

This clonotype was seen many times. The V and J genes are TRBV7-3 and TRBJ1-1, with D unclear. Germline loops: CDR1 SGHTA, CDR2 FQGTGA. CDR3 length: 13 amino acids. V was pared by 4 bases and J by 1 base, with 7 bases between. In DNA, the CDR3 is TGTGCCAGCAGCTATGAACAGAACACTGAAGCTTTCTTT. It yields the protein CASSYEQNTEAFF. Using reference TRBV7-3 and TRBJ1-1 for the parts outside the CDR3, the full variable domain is GAGVSQTPSNKVTEKGKYVELRCDPISGHTALYWYRQSLGQGPEFLIYFQGTGAADDSGLPNDRFFAVRPEGSVSTLKIQRTERGDSAVYLCASSYEQNTEAFFGQGTRLTVV.

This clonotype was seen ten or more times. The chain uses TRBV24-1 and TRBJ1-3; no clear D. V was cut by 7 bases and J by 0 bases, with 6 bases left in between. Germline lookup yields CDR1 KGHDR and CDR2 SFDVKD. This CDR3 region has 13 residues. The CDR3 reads CATRDSSGNTIYF. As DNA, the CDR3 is TGTGCCACCAGGGATAGCTCTGGAAACACCATATATTTT.

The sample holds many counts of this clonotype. In DNA form, the CDR3 reads TGTGCCAGCAGCCACCTAGCGGGAGTTACGGGGAATGAGCAGTTCTTC. Translation: CASSHLAGVTGNEQFF. V and J are TRBV3-1 and TRBJ2-1; TRBD2 matches at 10 bases. Germline CDR1 LGHDT, CDR2 YNNKEL (reference sequence). Trimming removed 3 bases from V and 7 bases from J; junction bases left unmatched: 9. The CDR3 totals 16 residues.

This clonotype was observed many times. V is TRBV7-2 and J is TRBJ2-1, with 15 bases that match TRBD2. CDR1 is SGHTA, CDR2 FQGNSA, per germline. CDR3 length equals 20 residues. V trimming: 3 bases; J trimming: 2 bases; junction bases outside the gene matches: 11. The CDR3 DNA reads TGTGCCAGCAGCTTCTCGGCGGGACTAGCGGGGGGATACGCCTACAATGAGCAGTTCTTC. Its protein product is CASSFSAGLAGGYAYNEQFF.